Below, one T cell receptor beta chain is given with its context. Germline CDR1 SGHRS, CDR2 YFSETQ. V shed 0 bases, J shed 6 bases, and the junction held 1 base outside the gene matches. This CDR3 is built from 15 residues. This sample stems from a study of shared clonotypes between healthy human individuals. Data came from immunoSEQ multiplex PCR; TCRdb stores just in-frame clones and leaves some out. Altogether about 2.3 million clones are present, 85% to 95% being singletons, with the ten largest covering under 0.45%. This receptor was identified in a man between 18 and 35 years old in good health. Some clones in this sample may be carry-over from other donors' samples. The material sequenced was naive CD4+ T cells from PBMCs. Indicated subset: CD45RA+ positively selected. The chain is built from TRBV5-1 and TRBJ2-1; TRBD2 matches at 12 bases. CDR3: CASSLGTSGTNEQFF. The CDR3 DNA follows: TGCGCCAGCAGCTTGGGGACTAGCGGGACCAATGAGCAGTTCTTC.